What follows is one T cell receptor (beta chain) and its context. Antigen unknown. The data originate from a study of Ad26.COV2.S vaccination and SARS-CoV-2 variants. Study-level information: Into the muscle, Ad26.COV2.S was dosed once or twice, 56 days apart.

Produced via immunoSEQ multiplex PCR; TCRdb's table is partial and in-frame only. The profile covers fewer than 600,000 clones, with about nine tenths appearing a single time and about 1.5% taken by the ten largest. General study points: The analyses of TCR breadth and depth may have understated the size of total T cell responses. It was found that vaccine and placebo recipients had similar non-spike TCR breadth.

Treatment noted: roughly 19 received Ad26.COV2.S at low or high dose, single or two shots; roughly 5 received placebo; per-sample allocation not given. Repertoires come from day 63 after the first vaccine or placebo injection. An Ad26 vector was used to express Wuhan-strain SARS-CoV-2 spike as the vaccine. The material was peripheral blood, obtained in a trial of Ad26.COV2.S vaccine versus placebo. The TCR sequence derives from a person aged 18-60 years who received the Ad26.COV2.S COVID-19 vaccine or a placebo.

CDR3 in DNA: TGCGCCAGCAGCTTGGGGACAGGCCACCAAGAGACCCAGTACTTC. Translated, it gives CASSLGTGHQETQYF. V and J are TRBV5-1 and TRBJ2-5, with 7 bases identical to TRBD1. The CDR3 has 15 residues. Germline values: CDR1 SGHRS, CDR2 YFSETQ. The V gene end was trimmed by 0 bases and the J gene end by 0 bases; junction bases not matched to a gene: 2.